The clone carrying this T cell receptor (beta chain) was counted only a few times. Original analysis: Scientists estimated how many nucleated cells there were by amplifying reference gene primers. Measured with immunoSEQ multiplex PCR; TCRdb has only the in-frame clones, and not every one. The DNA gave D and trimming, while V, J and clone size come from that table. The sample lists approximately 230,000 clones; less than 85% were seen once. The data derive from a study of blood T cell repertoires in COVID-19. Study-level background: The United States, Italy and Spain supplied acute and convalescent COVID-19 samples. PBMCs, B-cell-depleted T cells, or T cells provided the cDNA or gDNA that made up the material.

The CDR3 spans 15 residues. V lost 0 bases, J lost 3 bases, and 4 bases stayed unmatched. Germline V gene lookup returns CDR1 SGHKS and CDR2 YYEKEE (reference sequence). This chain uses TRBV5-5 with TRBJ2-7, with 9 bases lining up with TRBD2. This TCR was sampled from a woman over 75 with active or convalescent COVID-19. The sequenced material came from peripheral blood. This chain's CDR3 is CASSLGLADGYEQYF. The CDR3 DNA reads TGTGCCAGCAGCTTGGGACTAGCGGACGGCTACGAGCAGTACTTC.